This T cell receptor beta chain emerged from a study of blood T cell repertoires in COVID-19. Turning to the study itself: Researchers got acute and convalescent COVID-19 samples from the United States, Italy and Spain. Sample material is recorded as cDNA or gDNA derived from T cells, B-cell-depleted T cells, or PBMCs.

CDR3 length equals 14 residues. The V end was cut by 1 base, the J end by 3 bases, with 10 bases between. CDR1 is SGHAT and CDR2 is FQNNGV in the germline V gene. Original analysis: Estimates of nucleated cell counts were drawn from the amplification of reference gene primers. Only in-frame clones appear in the TCRdb table, and some are missing; sequencing was by immunoSEQ multiplex PCR. V, J and clone size are taken as reported in that table, and D and trimming were inferred from the DNA itself. This table holds 500,000 to 600,000 clones, approximately 91% found once. The Seattle patients, enrolled during active infection, were followed longitudinally.

The TCR sequence derives from a woman aged 45-65 years with COVID-19, enrolled during active disease. The sequenced material came from peripheral blood. V gene TRBV11-2 combines with J gene TRBJ2-7, with a tentative D call TRBD1 (5 bases). The CDR3 is CASSLGRQGYEQYF. The CDR3 DNA reads TGTGCCAGCAGCTTAGGGCGGCAGGGCTACGAGCAGTACTTC.